Sequencing of this T cell receptor (beta chain) was carried out in a study of blood T cell repertoires in COVID-19. Study summary: COVID-19 samples from acute and convalescent phases originated in the United States, Italy and Spain. T cells, B-cell-depleted T cells, or PBMCs provided the cDNA or gDNA that served as material.

Adults between about 18 and 95 years of age took part from more than 20 US areas. Clones were read by immunoSEQ multiplex PCR, and TCRdb kept only the in-frame ones, dropping some. The data show hundreds of thousands of clones, with around 82% seen just once and around 4% held by the top ten. Germline V CDR1 and CDR2: SEHNR, FQNEAQ (reference sequence). V was trimmed by 2 bases and J by 2 bases, leaving 12 bases between them. The CDR3 runs 15 residues. This clonotype was obtained from a man aged 30 to 45 with acute COVID-19. The rearrangement links TRBV7-9 to TRBJ2-5, with D perhaps matching TRBD1 (5 bases). Sequencing was done on a sample of PBMCs or T cells enriched from blood (not recorded which). Written as DNA, the CDR3 is TGTGCCAGCAGCTTATGGACAAGTTTACAAGAGACCCAGTACTTC. The encoded protein is CASSLWTSLQETQYF. The complete variable domain, with remaining parts taken from reference TRBV7-9 and TRBJ2-5, reads DTGVSQNPRHKITKRGQNVTFRCDPISEHNRLYWYRQTLGQGPEFLTYFQNEAQLEKSRLLSDRFSAERPKGSFSTLEIQRTEQGDSAMYLCASSLWTSLQETQYFGPGTRLLVL.